Shown below are 10 T cell receptor beta chains from a single sample sequenced in a study of T cells in Graves' hyperthyroidism and ophthalmopathy. TCR beta CDR3 region amplification was performed from RNA transcripts. The HTBI primer set drove a first-round RT-PCR of the TCR CDR3. TCRdb re-called the multiplex PCR reads with MiXCR, one entry per CDR3 protein. The sample carries approximately 25,000 distinct CDR3 sequences, around 40% recorded once. Input material: blood. The receptor set was obtained from a woman aged 30 to 39 with Graves' hyperthyroidism.

For this clonotype: Compared with germline, one end of the junction differs, possibly owing to a read error. This rearrangement joins TRBV24-1 to TRBJ1-5; TRBD1 is a possible D gene (5 bases). This CDR3 spans 18 amino acids. Germline CDR1 KGHDR, CDR2 SFDVKD. CDR3: CATSGPPREFLSNHPLHF. CDR3 coding DNA: TGTGCCACCAGTGGCCCTCCCAGGGAGTTCCTGAGCAATCACCCCCTGCATTTT.

On this clonotype itself: This may be a read error: a much more frequent sequence differs by one nucleotide. V and J are TRBV27 and TRBJ2-1; no clear D. Trimming shortened V by 0 bases and J by 4 bases, and 4 bases separated the two germline ends. There are 13 residues in the CDR3. Germline V gene lookup returns CDR1 MNHEY and CDR2 SMNVEV (reference sequence). The CDR3, as DNA: TGTGCCAGCAGTTTATCCCCTTACAATGAGCAGTTCTTC. This translates into CASSLSPYNEQFF.

As to this clonotype: A much larger clone differs from this one at a single base, so this may be a read error. This chain joins TRBV28 and TRBJ2-2, with D possibly called TRBD1 or TRBD2 (6 bases each). CDR3 length: 14 residues. Germline assignment: CDR1 MDHEN and CDR2 SYDVKM. The CDR3 bases are TGTGCCAGCTCCGGGACATCGAACACCGGGGGGCTGTTTTTT. It specifies CASSGTSNTGGLFF.

The V and J genes are TRBV28 and TRBJ1-5; D is undetermined. V dropped 6 bases and J dropped 5 bases, with 8 bases sitting between them. The germline V gene has CDR1 MDHEN and CDR2 SYDVKM. There are 12 residues in the CDR3. The CDR3 protein is CASSHDHQPQHF. CDR3 coding DNA: TGTGCCAGCAGCCACGACCATCAGCCCCAGCATTTT. Full variable domain (remainder filled in from reference TRBV28 and TRBJ1-5): DVKVTQSSRYLVKRTGEKVFLECVQDMDHENMFWYRQDPGLGLRLIYFSYDVKMKEKGDIPEGYSVSREKKERFSLILESASTNQTSMYLCASSHDHQPQHFGDGTRLSIL.

This clonotype was counted many times. This rearrangement joins TRBV3-1 to TRBJ1-2; D perhaps matches TRBD1 (6 bases). CDR1 is LGHDT, CDR2 YNNKEL, per germline (reference sequence). The CDR3 has 12 amino acids. The V and J ends lost 3 bases and 9 bases respectively, with 11 bases between them. The CDR3 DNA follows: TGTGCCAGCAGCCAGCCAGGGGCGAGCTACACCTTC. It encodes CASSQPGASYTF.

Note on this clonotype: One junction end does not reproduce the germline sequence, and a read error may be involved. The chain uses TRBV5-1 and TRBJ1-2; D call uncertain. The V gene's germline CDR1 is SGHRS and CDR2 YFSETQ. The CDR3 has 11 amino acids. The CDR3 loop is CASTRGYGHTF. In DNA, the CDR3 is TGCGCCAGTACCCGAGGCTATGGCCACACCTTC.

Many counts were recorded for this clonotype. The chain carries TRBV7-9 and TRBJ1-5; no definite D call. V was trimmed by 5 bases and J by 3 bases, leaving 14 bases between them. The germline V gene has CDR1 SEHNR and CDR2 FQNEAQ (reference sequence). This CDR3 contains 15 residues. CDR3 residues: CASSPPGGLNQPQHF. As DNA, the CDR3 is TGTGCCAGCAGCCCCCCGGGAGGGCTCAATCAGCCCCAGCATTTT.

Note on this clonotype: A much larger clone is a single base away; this may be a read error. This chain joins TRBV30 and TRBJ1-2, with no clear D. Germline V CDR1 and CDR2: GTSNPN, SVGIG (reference sequence). This CDR3 is 13 amino acids long. This chain's CDR3 is CARSVGYDYGYTF. The CDR3 nucleotides read TGTGCCAGGAGTGTCGGATATGACTATGGCTACACCTTC.

This clonotype showed up many times. The rearrangement links TRBV5-4 to TRBJ2-7, with D unclear. V lost 2 bases to trimming and J lost 6 bases, with 6 bases between them. The V gene's germline CDR1 is SGHNT and CDR2 YYREEE (reference sequence). The CDR3 length is 11 residues. For the CDR3, the DNA is TGTGCCAGCAGCTTCAGACGCGAGCAGTACTTC. Protein sequence: CASSFRREQYF.

This clonotype was detected ten times or more. The genes are TRBV6-2 or TRBV6-3 and TRBJ1-2; no firm D call. CDR3 length equals 17 residues. V shed 5 bases and J shed 0 bases, with 19 bases lying between them. CDR1 is MNHEY, CDR2 SVGEGT, per germline. The CDR3 region is CASSMRLSEWSNYGYTF. Written as DNA, the CDR3 is TGTGCCAGCAGTATGAGACTATCGGAGTGGTCTAACTATGGCTACACCTTC.